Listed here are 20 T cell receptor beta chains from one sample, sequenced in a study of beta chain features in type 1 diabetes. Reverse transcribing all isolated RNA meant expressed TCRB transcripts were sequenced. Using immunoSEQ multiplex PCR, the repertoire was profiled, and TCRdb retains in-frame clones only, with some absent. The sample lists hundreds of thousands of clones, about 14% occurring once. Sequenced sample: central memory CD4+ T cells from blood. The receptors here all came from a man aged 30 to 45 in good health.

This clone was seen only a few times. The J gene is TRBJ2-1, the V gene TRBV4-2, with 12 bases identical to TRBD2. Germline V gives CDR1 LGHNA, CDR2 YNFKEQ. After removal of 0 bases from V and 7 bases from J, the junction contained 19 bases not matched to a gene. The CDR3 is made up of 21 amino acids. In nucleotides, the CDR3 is TGTGCCAGCAGCCAAGATAGATTTGTGACTAGCGGGAGTAATGTCTTAAATGAGCAGTTCTTC. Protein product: CASSQDRFVTSGSNVLNEQFF.

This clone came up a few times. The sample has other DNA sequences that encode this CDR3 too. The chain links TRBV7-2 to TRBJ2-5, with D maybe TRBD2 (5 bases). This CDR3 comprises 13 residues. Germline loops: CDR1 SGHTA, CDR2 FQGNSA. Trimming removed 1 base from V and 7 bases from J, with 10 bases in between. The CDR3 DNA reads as TGTGCCAGCAGCTTAGGGCGCGAGGGGACCCAGTACTTC. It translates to CASSLGREGTQYF.

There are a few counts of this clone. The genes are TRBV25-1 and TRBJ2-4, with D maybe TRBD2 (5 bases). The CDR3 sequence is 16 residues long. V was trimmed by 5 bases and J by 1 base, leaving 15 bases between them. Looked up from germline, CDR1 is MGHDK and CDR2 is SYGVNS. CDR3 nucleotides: TGTGCCAGCAGTAGGACGGGGAGTATGGCCAAAAACATTCAGTACTTC. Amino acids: CASSRTGSMAKNIQYF.

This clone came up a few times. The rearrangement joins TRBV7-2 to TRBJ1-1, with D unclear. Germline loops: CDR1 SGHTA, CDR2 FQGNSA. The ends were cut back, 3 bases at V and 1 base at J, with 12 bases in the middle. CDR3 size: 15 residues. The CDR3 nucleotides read TGTGCCAGCAGCTTGTCGACAACCTCGAACACTGAAGCTTTCTTT. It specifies CASSLSTTSNTEAFF.

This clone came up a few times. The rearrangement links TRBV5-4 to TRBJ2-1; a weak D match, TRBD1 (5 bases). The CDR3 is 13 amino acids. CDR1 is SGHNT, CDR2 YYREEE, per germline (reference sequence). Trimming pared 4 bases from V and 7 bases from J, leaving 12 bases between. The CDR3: CASSHDRANEQFF. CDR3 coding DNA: TGTGCCAGCAGCCACGACAGAGCTAATGAGCAGTTCTTC.

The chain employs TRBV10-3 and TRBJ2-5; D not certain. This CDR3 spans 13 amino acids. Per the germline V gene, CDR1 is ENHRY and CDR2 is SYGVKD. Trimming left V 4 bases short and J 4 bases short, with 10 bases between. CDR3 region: CAISVASRETQYF. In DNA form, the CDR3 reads TGTGCCATCAGTGTGGCCTCCCGAGAGACCCAGTACTTC.

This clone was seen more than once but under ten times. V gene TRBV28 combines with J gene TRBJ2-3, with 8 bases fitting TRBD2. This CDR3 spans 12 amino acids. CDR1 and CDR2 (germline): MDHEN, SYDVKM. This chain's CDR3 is CAGRGDTDTQYF. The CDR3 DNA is TGTGCGGGGCGGGGGGACACAGATACGCAGTATTTT.

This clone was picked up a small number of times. The CDR3 loop is CAIKASGSGANVLTF. The CDR3 DNA reads TGTGCCATCAAGGCCTCGGGGTCTGGGGCCAACGTCCTGACTTTC. V and J are TRBV6-5 and TRBJ2-6; TRBD2 might be the D (5 bases). The CDR3 runs to 15 residues. The ends were cut back, 10 bases at V and 1 base at J, with 14 bases in the middle. Germline V gene sequence: CDR1 MNHEY, CDR2 SVGAGI.

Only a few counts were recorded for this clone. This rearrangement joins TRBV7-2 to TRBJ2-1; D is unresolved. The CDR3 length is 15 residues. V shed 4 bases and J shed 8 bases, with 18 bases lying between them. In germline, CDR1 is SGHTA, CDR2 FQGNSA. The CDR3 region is CASSSSLQLFDEQFF. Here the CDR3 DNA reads TGTGCCAGCAGCTCCTCCCTCCAGTTATTCGATGAGCAGTTCTTC.

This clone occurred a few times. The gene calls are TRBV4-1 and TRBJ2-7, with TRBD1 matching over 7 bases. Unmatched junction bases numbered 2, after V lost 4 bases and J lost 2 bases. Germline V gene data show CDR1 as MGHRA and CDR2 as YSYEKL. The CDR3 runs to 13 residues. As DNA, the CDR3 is TGCGCCAGCAGCCCCGGACAGGCCTACGAGCAGTACTTC. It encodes CASSPGQAYEQYF.

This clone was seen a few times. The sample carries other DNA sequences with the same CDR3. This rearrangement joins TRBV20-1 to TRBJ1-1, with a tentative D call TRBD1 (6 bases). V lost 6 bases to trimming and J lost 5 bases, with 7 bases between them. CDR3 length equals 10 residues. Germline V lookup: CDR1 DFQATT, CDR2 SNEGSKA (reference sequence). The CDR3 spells CSAGGTEAFF. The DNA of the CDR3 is TGCAGTGCAGGGGGGACTGAAGCTTTCTTT.

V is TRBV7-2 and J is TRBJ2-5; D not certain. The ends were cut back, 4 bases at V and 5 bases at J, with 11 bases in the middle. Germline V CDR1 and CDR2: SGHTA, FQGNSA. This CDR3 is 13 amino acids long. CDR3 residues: CASSSATSETQYF. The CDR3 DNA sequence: TGTGCCAGCAGCTCAGCGACCAGCGAGACCCAGTACTTC.

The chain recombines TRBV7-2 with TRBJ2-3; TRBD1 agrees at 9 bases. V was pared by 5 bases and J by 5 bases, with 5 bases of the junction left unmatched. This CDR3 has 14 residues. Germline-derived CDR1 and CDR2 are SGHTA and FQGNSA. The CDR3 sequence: CASSIQGAGDTQYF. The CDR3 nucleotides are TGTGCCAGCAGCATACAGGGGGCTGGAGATACGCAGTATTTT.

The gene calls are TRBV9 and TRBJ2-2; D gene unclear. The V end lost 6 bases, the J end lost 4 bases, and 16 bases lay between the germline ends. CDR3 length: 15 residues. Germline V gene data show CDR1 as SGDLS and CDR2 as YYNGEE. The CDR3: CASTPNSGLTGELFF. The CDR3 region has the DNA TGTGCCAGCACCCCGAATTCTGGTCTCACCGGGGAGCTGTTTTTT.

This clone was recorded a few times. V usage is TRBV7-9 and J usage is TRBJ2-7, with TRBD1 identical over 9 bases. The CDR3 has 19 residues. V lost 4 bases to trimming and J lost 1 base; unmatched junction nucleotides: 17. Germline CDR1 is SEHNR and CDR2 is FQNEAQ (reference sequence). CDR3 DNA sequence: TGTGCCAGCAGCTCGTTGGAGGGGGGACAGGGTGACGGGTCCTACGAGCAGTACGTC. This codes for CASSSLEGGQGDGSYEQYV.

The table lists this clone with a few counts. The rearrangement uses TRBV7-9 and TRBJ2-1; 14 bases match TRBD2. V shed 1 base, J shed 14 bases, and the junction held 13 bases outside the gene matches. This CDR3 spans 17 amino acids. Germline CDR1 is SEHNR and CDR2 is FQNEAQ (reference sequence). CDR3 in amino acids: CASSLGPETSGRGGKFF. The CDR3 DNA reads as TGTGCCAGCAGCTTAGGCCCAGAGACTAGCGGGAGGGGGGGTAAGTTCTTC.

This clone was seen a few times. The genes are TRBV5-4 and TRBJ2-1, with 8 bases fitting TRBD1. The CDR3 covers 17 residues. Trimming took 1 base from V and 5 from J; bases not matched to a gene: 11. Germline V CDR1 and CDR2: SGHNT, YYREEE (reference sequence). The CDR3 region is CASSLLVRTGINNEQFF. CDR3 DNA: TGTGCCAGCAGCTTGCTGGTCCGGACAGGGATAAACAATGAGCAGTTCTTC.

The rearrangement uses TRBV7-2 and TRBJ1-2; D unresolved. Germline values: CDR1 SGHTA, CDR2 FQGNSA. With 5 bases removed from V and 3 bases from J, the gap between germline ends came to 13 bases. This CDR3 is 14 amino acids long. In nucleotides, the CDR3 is TGTGCCAGCAGCCCGCATAGTCGGGACTATGGCTACACCTTC. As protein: CASSPHSRDYGYTF.

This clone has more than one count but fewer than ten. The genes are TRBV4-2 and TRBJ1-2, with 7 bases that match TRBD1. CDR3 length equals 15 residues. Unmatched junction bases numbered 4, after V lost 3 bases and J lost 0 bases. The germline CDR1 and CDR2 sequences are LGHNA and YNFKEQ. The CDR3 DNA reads TGTGCCAGCAGCCACTCGACAGGGACTAACTATGGCTACACCTTC. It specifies CASSHSTGTNYGYTF.

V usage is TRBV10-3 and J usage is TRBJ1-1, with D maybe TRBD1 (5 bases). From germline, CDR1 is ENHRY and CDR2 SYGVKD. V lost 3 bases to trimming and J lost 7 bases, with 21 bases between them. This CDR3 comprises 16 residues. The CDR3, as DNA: TGTGCCATCAGTGAACCCCAAGGAAGGGTAAGGGGTGAAGCTTTCTTT. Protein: CAISEPQGRVRGEAFF.